This T cell receptor beta chain was profiled in a study of T cells in Graves' hyperthyroidism and ophthalmopathy. Study-wide results and limits: Progression to ophthalmopathy was predicted a median of roughly 6.5 months early.

Template material for amplifying TCR beta CDR3 regions consisted of RNA transcripts. TCR CDR3 regions were first amplified by RT-PCR with HTBI primers. Each CDR3 protein gets one entry after TCRdb re-called the multiplex PCR reads with MiXCR. The sample lists about 720,000 distinct CDR3 sequences, 18% occurring once. The CDR3 has 15 amino acids. With 1 base removed from V and 5 bases from J, the gap between germline ends came to 14 bases. The germline V gene has CDR1 LNHDA and CDR2 SQIVND (reference sequence). Concerning this clonotype: What it recognizes is unknown.

Newly diagnosed hyperthyroidism, duration under 2 months, in patients aged 18 to 65. Fresh peripheral blood, approximately 9.6 ml, yielded the PBMCs. The sequence came from a woman between 50 and 59 years old with Graves' hyperthyroidism that later progressed to Graves' ophthalmopathy. The V gene is TRBV19, the J gene TRBJ2-5, with a possible D match to TRBD2 (5 bases). Sequenced material: blood. This chain's CDR3 is CASSIGASSGETQYF. The CDR3 region has the DNA TGTGCCAGTAGTATAGGGGCCTCCTCGGGGGAGACCCAGTACTTC.